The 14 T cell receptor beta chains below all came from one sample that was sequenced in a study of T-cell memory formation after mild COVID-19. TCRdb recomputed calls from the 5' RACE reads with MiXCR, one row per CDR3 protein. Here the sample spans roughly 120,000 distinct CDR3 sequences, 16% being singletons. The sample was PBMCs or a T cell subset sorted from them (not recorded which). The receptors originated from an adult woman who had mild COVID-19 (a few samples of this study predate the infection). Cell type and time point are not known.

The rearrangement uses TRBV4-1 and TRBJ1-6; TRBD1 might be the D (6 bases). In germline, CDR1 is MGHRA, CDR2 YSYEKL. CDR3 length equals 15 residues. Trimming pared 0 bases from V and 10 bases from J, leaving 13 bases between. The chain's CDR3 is CASSQDWQGGSPLHF. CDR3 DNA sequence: TGCGCCAGCAGCCAAGACTGGCAAGGGGGATCACCCCTCCACTTT.

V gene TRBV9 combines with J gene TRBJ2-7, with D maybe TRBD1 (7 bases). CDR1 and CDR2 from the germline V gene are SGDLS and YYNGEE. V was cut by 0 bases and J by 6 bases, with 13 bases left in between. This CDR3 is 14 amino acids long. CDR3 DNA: TGTGCCAGCAGCGTAGATCCCCAGGGGGGCGAGCAGTACTTC. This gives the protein CASSVDPQGGEQYF.

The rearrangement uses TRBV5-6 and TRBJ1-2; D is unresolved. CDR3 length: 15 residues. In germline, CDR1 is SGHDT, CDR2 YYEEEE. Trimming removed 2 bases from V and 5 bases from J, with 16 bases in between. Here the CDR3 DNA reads TGTGCCAGCAGCTTCGCCCGGGTAGTGGGATATGGCTACACCTTC. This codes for CASSFARVVGYGYTF.

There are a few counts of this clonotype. The CDR3 reads CASSSGLAERVDTQYF. CDR3 coding DNA: TGTGCCAGCAGCTCGGGACTAGCGGAAAGGGTAGATACGCAGTATTTT. The chain links TRBV7-9 to TRBJ2-3; 11 bases match TRBD2. Per the germline V gene, CDR1 is SEHNR and CDR2 is FQNEAQ (reference sequence). The V and J ends lost 4 bases and 5 bases, in that order; junction bases with no gene match: 8. The CDR3 is made up of 16 amino acids.

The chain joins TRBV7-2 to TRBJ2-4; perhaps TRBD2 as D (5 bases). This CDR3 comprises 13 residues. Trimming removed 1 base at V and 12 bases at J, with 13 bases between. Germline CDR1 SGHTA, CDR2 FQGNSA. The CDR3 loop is CASSLVGREAQYF. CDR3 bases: TGTGCCAGCAGCTTAGTTGGGAGAGAAGCTCAGTACTTC.

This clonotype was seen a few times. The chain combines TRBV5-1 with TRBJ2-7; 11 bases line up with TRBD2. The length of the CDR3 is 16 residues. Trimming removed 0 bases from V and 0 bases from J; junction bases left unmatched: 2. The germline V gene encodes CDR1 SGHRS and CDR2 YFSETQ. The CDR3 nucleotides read TGCGCCAGCAGCTTGGAAGGGACTAGCGGCTCCTACGAGCAGTACTTC. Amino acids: CASSLEGTSGSYEQYF. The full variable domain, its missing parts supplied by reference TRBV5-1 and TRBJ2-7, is KAGVTQTPRYLIKTRGQQVTLSCSPISGHRSVSWYQQTPGQGLQFLFEYFSETQRNKGNFPGRFSGRQFSNSRSEMNVSTLELGDSALYLCASSLEGTSGSYEQYFGPGTRLTVT.

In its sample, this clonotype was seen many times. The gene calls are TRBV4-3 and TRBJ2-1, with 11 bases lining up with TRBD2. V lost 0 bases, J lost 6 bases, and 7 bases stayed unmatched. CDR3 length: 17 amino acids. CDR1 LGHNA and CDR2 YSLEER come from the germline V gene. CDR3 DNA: TGCGCCAGCAGCCAAGATCGATTAGCGGGAGGGGGCAATGAGCAGTTCTTC. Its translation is CASSQDRLAGGGNEQFF.

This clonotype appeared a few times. This CDR3 is CASSPLGQGGGNEQFF. DNA for the CDR3: TGCGCCAGCAGCCCCCTTGGGCAGGGAGGGGGCAATGAGCAGTTCTTC. The chain couples TRBV5-1 to TRBJ2-1; the D gene is possibly TRBD2 (7 bases). Trimming took off 4 bases at V and 6 bases at J, with 20 bases between the two ends. Germline V gene lookup returns CDR1 SGHRS and CDR2 YFSETQ. This CDR3 is built from 16 residues.

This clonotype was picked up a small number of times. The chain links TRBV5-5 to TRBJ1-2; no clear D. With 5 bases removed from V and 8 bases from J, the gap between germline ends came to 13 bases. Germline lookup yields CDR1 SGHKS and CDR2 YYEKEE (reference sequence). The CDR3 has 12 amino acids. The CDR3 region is CASSYPGGGYTF. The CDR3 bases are TGTGCCAGCAGTTACCCTGGCGGGGGCTACACCTTC.

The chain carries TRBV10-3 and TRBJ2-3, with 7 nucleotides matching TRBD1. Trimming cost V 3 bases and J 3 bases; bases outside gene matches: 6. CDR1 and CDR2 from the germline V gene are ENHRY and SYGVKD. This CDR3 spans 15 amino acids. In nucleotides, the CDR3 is TGTGCCATCAGTGACCGGGACAGAGAAACAGATACGCAGTATTTT. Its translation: CAISDRDRETDTQYF.

In nucleotides, the CDR3 is TGTGCCAGCAGCCCTACAGCGAGCGGCTACGAGCAGTACTTC. This encodes CASSPTASGYEQYF. J is TRBJ2-7 and V is TRBV5-4; possibly TRBD2 for D (5 bases). The CDR3 loop spans 14 amino acids. CDR1 is SGHNT and CDR2 is YYREEE in the germline V gene (reference sequence). V was shortened by 4 bases and J by 3 bases, with 14 bases between the two germline ends.

The CDR3 is CATSSRSNEQFF. CDR3 coding DNA: TGTGCCACCAGCTCAAGATCCAATGAGCAGTTCTTC. The chain carries TRBV15 and TRBJ2-1, with D hard to call. The V gene's germline CDR1 is LNHNV and CDR2 YYDKDF (reference sequence). This CDR3 has 12 amino acids. Trimming stripped 5 bases from V and 6 bases from J, with 8 bases between.

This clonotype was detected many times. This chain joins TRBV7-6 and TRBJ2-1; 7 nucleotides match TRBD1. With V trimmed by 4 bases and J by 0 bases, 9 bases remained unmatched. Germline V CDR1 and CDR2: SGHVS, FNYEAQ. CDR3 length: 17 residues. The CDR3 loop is CASSSTGSRSSYNEQFF. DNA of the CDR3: TGTGCCAGCAGCTCGACAGGGAGCAGAAGCTCCTACAATGAGCAGTTCTTC.

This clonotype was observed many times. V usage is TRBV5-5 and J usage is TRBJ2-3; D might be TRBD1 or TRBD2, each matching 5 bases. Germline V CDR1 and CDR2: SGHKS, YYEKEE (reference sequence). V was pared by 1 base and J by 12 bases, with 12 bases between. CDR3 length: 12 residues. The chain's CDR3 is CASSLYEGFQYF. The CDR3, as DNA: TGTGCCAGCAGCTTGTATGAGGGGTTTCAGTATTTT.